The T cell receptor (beta chain) described here comes from a study of shared clonotypes between healthy human individuals. Source study methods: Junction-only sequences without quality scores were provided by ImmunoSEQ, so filtering was different. The method was immunoSEQ multiplex PCR; TCRdb's version includes in-frame clones alone and lacks a portion of them. The V and J calls and clone size were taken over from that table, and D and trimming were inferred from the DNA. The table lists around 600,000 clones, around 96% of them singletons. Notes on the study in general: For naive CD4 cells, 4.5% to 6.5% of clonotypes were shared across a handful of donors. Naive subsets typically showed greater estimated richness than memory subsets. Blood was the sole source, and tissue repertoires probably differ.

Naive CD8 cells were CD45RO-negative, positively selected for CCR7, excluding terminally differentiated effector memory CD45RA+ cells. Remarks on this clone: Its antigen is undetermined.

This CDR3 contains 15 residues. V lost 5 bases and J lost 5, with 17 bases in between. Germline V gene lookup returns CDR1 SGHVS and CDR2 FNYEAQ. The genes are TRBV7-6 and TRBJ2-3; no definite D call. Source material: naive CD8+ T cells sorted from blood. The receptor's source is a woman aged 25 to 45 in good health. The CDR3: CASSTFDWSGDTQYF. The DNA for the CDR3 is TGTGCCAGCAGCACCTTCGACTGGTCGGGAGATACGCAGTATTTT. Full variable domain (rest looked up from reference TRBV7-6 and TRBJ2-3): GAGVSQSPRYKVTKRGQDVALRCDPISGHVSLYWYRQALGQGPEFLTYFNYEAQQDKSGLPNDRFSAERPEGSISTLTIQRTEQRDSAMYRCASSTFDWSGDTQYFGPGTRLTVL.